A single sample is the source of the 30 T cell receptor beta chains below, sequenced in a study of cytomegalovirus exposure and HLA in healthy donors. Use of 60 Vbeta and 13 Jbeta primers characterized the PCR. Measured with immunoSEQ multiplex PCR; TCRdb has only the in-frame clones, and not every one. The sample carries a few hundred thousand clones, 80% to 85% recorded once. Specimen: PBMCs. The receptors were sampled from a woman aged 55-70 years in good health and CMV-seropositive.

The CDR3 region is CASSFPPGGSTDTQYF. CDR3 in DNA: TGTGCCAGCAGCTTTCCCCCGGGGGGGAGTACTGATACGCAGTATTTT. The chain couples TRBV11-1 to TRBJ2-3, with 8 bases that match TRBD2. The J segment lost 6 bases and the V segment lost 3 bases, leaving 11 bases of the junction unmatched. There are 16 residues in the CDR3. Germline CDR1 SGHAT, CDR2 FQDESV (reference sequence).

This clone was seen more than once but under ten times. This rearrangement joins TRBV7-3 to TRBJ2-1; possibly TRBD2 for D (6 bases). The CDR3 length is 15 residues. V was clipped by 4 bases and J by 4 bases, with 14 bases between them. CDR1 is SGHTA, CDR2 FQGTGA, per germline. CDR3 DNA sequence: TGTGCCAGCAGCTCCTCCGGGACTTCTTACAATGAGCAGTTCTTC. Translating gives CASSSSGTSYNEQFF.

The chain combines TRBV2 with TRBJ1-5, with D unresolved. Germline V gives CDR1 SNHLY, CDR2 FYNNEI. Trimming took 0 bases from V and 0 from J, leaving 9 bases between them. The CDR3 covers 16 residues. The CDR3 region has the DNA TGTGCCAGCAGTGAAGCGCTACAGTATAGCAATCAGCCCCAGCATTTT. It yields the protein CASSEALQYSNQPQHF. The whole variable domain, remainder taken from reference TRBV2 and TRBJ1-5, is EPEVTQTPSHQVTQMGQEVILRCVPISNHLYFYWYRQILGQKVEFLVSFYNNEISEKSEIFDDQFSVERPDGSNFTLKIRSTKLEDSAMYFCASSEALQYSNQPQHFGDGTRLSIL.

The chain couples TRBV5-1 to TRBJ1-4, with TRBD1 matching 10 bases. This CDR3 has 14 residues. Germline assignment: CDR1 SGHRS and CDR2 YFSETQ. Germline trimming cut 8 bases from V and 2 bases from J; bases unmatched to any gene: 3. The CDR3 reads CASGQGGTNEKLFF. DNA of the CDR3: TGCGCCAGTGGACAGGGGGGTACTAATGAAAAACTGTTTTTT.

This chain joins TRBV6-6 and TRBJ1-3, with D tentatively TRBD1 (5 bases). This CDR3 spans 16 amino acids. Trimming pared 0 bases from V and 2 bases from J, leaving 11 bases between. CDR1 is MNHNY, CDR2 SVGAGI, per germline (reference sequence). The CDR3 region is CASSYSGGGAGNTIYF. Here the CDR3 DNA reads TGTGCCAGCAGTTACTCGGGGGGGGGAGCTGGAAACACCATATATTTT.

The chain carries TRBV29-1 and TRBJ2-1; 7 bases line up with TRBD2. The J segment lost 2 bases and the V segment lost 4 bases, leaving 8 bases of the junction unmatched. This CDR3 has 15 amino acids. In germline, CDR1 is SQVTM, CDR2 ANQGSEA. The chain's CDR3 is CSVVEAGWAYNEQFF. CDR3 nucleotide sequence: TGCAGCGTTGTCGAAGCGGGATGGGCCTACAATGAGCAGTTCTTC.

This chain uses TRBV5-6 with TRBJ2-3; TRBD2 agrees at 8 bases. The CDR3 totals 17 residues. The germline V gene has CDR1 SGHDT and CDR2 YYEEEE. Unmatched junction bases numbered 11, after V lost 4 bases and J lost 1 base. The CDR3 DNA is TGTGCCAGCAGCGGAATGAGCGGGAGAGGGGGCACAGATACGCAGTATTTT. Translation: CASSGMSGRGGTDTQYF.

The CDR3 sequence is CASSPQGINQPQHF. The CDR3 nucleotides are TGTGCCAGCAGTCCCCAGGGTATCAATCAGCCCCAGCATTTT. The rearrangement joins TRBV28 to TRBJ1-5; D is possibly TRBD1 (5 bases). Germline loops: CDR1 MDHEN, CDR2 SYDVKM. This CDR3 contains 14 residues. V dropped 5 bases and J dropped 3 bases, with 11 bases sitting between them.

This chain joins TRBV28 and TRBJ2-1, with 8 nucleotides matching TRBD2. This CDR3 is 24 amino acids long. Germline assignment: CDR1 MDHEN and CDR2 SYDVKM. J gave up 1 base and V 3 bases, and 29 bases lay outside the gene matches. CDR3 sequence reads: CASSFYTVNGRDLRRPNSYNEQFF. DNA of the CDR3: TGTGCCAGCAGTTTCTATACCGTAAACGGGAGGGACTTACGCCGCCCCAATTCCTACAATGAGCAGTTCTTC.

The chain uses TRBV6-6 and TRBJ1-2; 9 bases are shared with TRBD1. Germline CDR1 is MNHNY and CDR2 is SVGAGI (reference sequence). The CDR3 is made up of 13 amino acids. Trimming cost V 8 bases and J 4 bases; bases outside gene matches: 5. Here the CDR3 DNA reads TGTGCCAGCCGCTCGGGACAGGGCTATGGCTACACCTTC. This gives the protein CASRSGQGYGYTF.

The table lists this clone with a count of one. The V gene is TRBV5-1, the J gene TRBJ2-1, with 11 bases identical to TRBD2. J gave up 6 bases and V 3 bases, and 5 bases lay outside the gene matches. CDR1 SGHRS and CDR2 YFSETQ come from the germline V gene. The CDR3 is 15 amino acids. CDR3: CASSSGLAGGNEQFF. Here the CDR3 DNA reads TGCGCCAGCAGCTCTGGACTAGCGGGTGGCAATGAGCAGTTCTTC.

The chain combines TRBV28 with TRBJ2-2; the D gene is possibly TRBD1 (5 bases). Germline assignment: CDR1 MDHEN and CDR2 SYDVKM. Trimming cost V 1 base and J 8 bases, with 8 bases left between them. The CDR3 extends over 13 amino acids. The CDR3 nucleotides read TGTGCCAGCAGTTTATCAGGGAATGGGGAGCTGTTTTTT. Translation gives CASSLSGNGELFF.

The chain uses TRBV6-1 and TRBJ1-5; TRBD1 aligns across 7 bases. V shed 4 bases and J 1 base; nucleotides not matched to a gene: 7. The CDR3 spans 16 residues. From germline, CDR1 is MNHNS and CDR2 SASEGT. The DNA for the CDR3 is TGTGCCAGCAGTGGGGTAGAGGGACAGAGCAATCAGCCCCAGCATTTT. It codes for CASSGVEGQSNQPQHF.

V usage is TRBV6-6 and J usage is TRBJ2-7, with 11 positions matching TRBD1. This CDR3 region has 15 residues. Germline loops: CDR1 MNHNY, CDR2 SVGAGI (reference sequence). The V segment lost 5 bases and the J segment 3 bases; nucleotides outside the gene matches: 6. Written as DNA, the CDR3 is TGTGCCAGCAGTCTATCCGGGACAGGGGGCTACGAGCAGTACTTC. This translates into CASSLSGTGGYEQYF.

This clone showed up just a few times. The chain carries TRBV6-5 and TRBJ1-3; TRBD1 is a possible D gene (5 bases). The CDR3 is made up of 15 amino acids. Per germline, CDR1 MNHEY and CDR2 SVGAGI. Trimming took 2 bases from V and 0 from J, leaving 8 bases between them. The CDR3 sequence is CASSYQGNSGNTIYF. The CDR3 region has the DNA TGTGCCAGCAGTTACCAGGGAAACTCTGGAAACACCATATATTTT.

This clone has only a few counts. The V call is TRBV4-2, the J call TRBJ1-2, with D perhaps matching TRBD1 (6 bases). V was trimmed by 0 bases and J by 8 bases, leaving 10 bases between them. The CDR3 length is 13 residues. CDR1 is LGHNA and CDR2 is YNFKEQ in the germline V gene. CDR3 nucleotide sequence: TGTGCCAGCAGCCAAGAGGGGGGGCTGGGCTACACCTTC. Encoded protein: CASSQEGGLGYTF.

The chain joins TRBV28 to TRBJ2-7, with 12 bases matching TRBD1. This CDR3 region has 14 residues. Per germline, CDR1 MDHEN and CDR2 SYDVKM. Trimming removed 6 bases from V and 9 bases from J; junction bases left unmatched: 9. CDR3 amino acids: CASSPGQGARGQYF. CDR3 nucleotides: TGTGCCAGCAGCCCGGGACAGGGGGCGCGAGGGCAGTACTTC. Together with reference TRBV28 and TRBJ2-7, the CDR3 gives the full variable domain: DVKVTQSSRYLVKRTGEKVFLECVQDMDHENMFWYRQDPGLGLRLIYFSYDVKMKEKGDIPEGYSVSREKKERFSLILESASTNQTSMYLCASSPGQGARGQYFGPGTRLTVT.

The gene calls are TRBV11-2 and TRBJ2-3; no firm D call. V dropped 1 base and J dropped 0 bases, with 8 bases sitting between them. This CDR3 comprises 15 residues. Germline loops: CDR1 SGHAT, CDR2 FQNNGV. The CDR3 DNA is TGTGCCAGCAGCTTAGCCATTACAAGCACAGATACGCAGTATTTT. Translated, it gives CASSLAITSTDTQYF.

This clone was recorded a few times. The DNA for the CDR3 is TGTGCCAGCAGCTTATACAGGCTGTCCTCGGTCACCGGGGAGCTGTTTTTT. Translating gives CASSLYRLSSVTGELFF. The chain uses TRBV7-9 and TRBJ2-2, with D maybe TRBD1 (5 bases). V lost 2 bases, J lost 4 bases, and 17 bases lay in between. The CDR3 length is 17 residues. The germline gives CDR1 SEHNR, CDR2 FQNEAQ (reference sequence).

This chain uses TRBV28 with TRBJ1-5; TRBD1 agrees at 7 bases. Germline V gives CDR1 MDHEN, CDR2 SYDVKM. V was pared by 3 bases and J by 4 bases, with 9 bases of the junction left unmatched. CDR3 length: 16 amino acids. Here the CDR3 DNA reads TGTGCCAGCAGTTTTTTTTCGGGACAGAGAAATCAGCCCCAGCATTTT. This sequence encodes CASSFFSGQRNQPQHF. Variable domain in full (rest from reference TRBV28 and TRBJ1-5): DVKVTQSSRYLVKRTGEKVFLECVQDMDHENMFWYRQDPGLGLRLIYFSYDVKMKEKGDIPEGYSVSREKKERFSLILESASTNQTSMYLCASSFFSGQRNQPQHFGDGTRLSIL.

CDR3 region: CASSEMANTEAFF. CDR3 sequence (DNA): TGTGCCAGCAGTGAGATGGCGAACACTGAAGCTTTCTTT. The chain carries TRBV25-1 and TRBJ1-1; D is unresolved. Trimming shortened V by 3 bases and J by 1 base, and 6 bases separated the two germline ends. CDR1 and CDR2 (germline): MGHDK, SYGVNS. There are 13 residues in the CDR3.

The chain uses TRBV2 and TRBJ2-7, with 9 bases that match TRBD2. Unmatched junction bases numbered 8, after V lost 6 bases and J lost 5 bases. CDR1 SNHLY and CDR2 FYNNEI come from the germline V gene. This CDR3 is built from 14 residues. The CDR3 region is CASRGSGSFHEQYF. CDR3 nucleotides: TGTGCCAGCAGGGGTAGCGGGAGCTTCCACGAGCAGTACTTC.

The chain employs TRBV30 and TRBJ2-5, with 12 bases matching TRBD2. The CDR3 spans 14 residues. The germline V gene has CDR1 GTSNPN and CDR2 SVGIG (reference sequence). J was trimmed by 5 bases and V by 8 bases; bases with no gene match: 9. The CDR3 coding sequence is TGTGCCGTGACTAGCGGGGGAGTTGGGGAGACCCAGTACTTC. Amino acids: CAVTSGGVGETQYF.

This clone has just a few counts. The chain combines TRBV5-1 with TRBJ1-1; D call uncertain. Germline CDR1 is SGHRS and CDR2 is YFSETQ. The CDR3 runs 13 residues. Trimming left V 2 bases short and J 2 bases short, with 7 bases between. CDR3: CASSFGDNTEAFF. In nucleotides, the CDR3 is TGCGCCAGCAGCTTCGGGGATAACACTGAAGCTTTCTTT.

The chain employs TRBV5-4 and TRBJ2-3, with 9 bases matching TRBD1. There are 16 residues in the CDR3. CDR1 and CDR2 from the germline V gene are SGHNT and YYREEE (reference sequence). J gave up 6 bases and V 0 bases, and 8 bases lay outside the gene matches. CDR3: CASSLGGQGWGDTQYF. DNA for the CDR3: TGTGCCAGCAGCTTGGGTGGACAGGGGTGGGGTGATACGCAGTATTTT.

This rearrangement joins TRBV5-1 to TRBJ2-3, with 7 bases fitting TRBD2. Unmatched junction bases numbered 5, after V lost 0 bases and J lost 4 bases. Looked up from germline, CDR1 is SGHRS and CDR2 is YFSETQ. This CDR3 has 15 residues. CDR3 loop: CASSLDAGAPDTQYF. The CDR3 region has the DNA TGCGCCAGCAGCTTGGATGCGGGAGCCCCAGATACGCAGTATTTT. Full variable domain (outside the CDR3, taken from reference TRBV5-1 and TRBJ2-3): KAGVTQTPRYLIKTRGQQVTLSCSPISGHRSVSWYQQTPGQGLQFLFEYFSETQRNKGNFPGRFSGRQFSNSRSEMNVSTLELGDSALYLCASSLDAGAPDTQYFGPGTRLTVL.

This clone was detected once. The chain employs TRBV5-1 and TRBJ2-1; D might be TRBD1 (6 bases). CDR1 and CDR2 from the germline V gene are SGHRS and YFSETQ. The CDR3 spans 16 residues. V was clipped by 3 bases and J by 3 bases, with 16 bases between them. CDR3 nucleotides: TGCGCCAGCAGCTCGGATCCAGGGGCCAACTACAATGAGCAGTTCTTC. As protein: CASSSDPGANYNEQFF.

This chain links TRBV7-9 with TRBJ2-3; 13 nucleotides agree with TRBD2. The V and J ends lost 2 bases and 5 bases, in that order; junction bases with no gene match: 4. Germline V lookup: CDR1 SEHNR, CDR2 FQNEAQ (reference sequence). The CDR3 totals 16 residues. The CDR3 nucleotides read TGTGCCAGCAGCTTAACTAGCGGGAGGGGAGGAGATACGCAGTATTTT. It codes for CASSLTSGRGGDTQYF. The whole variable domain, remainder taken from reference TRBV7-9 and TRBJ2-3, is DTGVSQNPRHKITKRGQNVTFRCDPISEHNRLYWYRQTLGQGPEFLTYFQNEAQLEKSRLLSDRFSAERPKGSFSTLEIQRTEQGDSAMYLCASSLTSGRGGDTQYFGPGTRLTVL.

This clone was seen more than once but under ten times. DNA of the CDR3: TGTGCCAGCAGCTTACAGGAGAACACTGAAGCTTTCTTT. This sequence encodes CASSLQENTEAFF. The V and J genes are TRBV7-9 and TRBJ1-1; D call uncertain. Per the germline V gene, CDR1 is SEHNR and CDR2 is FQNEAQ (reference sequence). This CDR3 contains 13 residues. Trimming removed 2 bases from V and 1 base from J, with 5 bases in between.

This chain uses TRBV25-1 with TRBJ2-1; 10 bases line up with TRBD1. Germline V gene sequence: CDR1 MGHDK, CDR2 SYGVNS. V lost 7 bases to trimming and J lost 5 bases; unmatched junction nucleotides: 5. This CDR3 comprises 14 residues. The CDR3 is CASTGTGEHNEQFF. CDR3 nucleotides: TGTGCCAGCACTGGGACAGGGGAACACAATGAGCAGTTCTTC.